Following are 16 T cell receptor beta chains from one sample sequenced in a study of T cell changes during pregnancy in multiple sclerosis. TCRdb's table, derived via immunoSEQ multiplex PCR, lists solely in-frame clones and lacks some. The data hold approximately 84,000 clones, with 90% to 95% observed a single time. This specimen consisted of peripheral blood, obtained in the second trimester of pregnancy. Every receptor here comes from a female donor in good health, enrolled as a control in a pregnancy study.

The J gene is TRBJ2-1, the V gene TRBV11-2, with 7 bases aligning to TRBD2. V lost 5 bases to trimming and J lost 2 bases; unmatched junction nucleotides: 6. Germline V gives CDR1 SGHAT, CDR2 FQNNGV. This CDR3 is 15 amino acids long. The CDR3 spells CASSPLSGTYNEQFF. For the CDR3, the DNA is TGTGCCAGCAGCCCCTTGAGCGGGACCTACAATGAGCAGTTCTTC.

V is TRBV19 and J is TRBJ2-1; D might be TRBD1 (7 bases). CDR1 is LNHDA, CDR2 SQIVND, per germline (reference sequence). V lost 0 bases to trimming and J lost 7 bases, with 13 bases between them. The CDR3 sequence is 15 residues long. CDR3 sequence: CASSIDAGGRNEQFF. Written as DNA, the CDR3 is TGTGCCAGTAGTATAGACGCAGGGGGGAGAAATGAGCAGTTCTTC.

The chain couples TRBV2 to TRBJ2-1; D perhaps matches TRBD1 (5 bases). The germline gives CDR1 SNHLY, CDR2 FYNNEI. V lost 3 bases, J lost 12 bases, and 21 bases lay in between. This CDR3 contains 15 residues. The CDR3 loop is CASSDQTMGRIGQFF. DNA of the CDR3: TGTGCCAGCAGTGATCAGACCATGGGGCGGATTGGGCAGTTCTTC.

The chain carries TRBV4-1 and TRBJ1-1; D is unresolved. The V gene lost 1 base and the J gene lost 5 bases, with 20 bases spanning the gap. The germline gives CDR1 MGHRA, CDR2 YSYEKL. The CDR3 has 17 amino acids. The CDR3 region has the DNA TGCGCCAGCAGCCAAGGACTACATAGGGAGTCTTGGACTGAAGCTTTCTTT. Its protein is CASSQGLHRESWTEAFF.

The chain combines TRBV4-1 with TRBJ2-5, with D perhaps matching TRBD2 (7 bases). TRBJ2-7 matches the DNA end more closely, so the J call is doubtful. CDR1 MGHRA and CDR2 YSYEKL come from the germline V gene. This CDR3 spans 16 amino acids. The CDR3 sequence is CASSQDGGGSSYEQYF. DNA for the CDR3: TGCGCCAGCAGCCAAGATGGGGGCGGGAGTTCGTACGAGCAGTACTTC.

The rearrangement joins TRBV5-4 to TRBJ1-1; no reliable D call. CDR1 and CDR2 (germline): SGHNT, YYREEE (reference sequence). The CDR3 sequence is 15 residues long. The V end was cut by 1 base, the J end by 1 base, with 11 bases between. The CDR3: CASSLYAEGNTEAFF. CDR3 in DNA: TGTGCCAGCAGCTTGTATGCGGAGGGGAACACTGAAGCTTTCTTT.

This rearrangement joins TRBV5-1 to TRBJ2-6; D is ambiguous. Trimming removed 4 bases from V and 2 bases from J, with 16 bases in between. Germline V gene lookup returns CDR1 SGHRS and CDR2 YFSETQ. This CDR3 spans 17 amino acids. Here the CDR3 reads CASSPRSTVTGANVLTF. The CDR3 coding sequence is TGCGCCAGCAGCCCCCGTTCGACTGTAACTGGGGCCAACGTCCTGACTTTC.

V usage is TRBV4-1 and J usage is TRBJ1-1; possibly TRBD1 for D (6 bases). The CDR3 spans 14 residues. CDR1 and CDR2 (germline): MGHRA, YSYEKL. V was clipped by 0 bases and J by 3 bases, with 8 bases between them. CDR3 bases: TGCGCCAGCAGCCAAGAGGGGGCGTACACTGAAGCTTTCTTT. Amino acid sequence: CASSQEGAYTEAFF.

This clone has more than one count but fewer than ten. CDR3 in amino acids: CASSTGTGTNTEAFF. The CDR3 DNA reads TGCGCCAGCAGCACCGGGACAGGGACGAACACTGAAGCTTTCTTT. The chain joins TRBV5-1 to TRBJ1-1, with 9 bases aligning to TRBD1. Losses at the gene ends were 4 bases for V and 1 base for J; bases not matched to a gene: 5. CDR3 length: 15 amino acids. In germline, CDR1 is SGHRS, CDR2 YFSETQ.

This clone was observed once. The rearrangement links TRBV21-1 to TRBJ1-4; the table assigns TRBD1, which was not confirmed against the DNA. TRBV21-1 is termed a pseudogene. The CDR3 covers 16 residues. The chain's CDR3 is CASSKGQFPTNEKLFF. Written as DNA, the CDR3 is TGTGCCAGCAGCAAAGGGCAGTTCCCAACTAATGAAAAACTGTTTTTT.

The V and J genes are TRBV28 and TRBJ1-4; D perhaps matches TRBD1 (5 bases). CDR1 is MDHEN and CDR2 is SYDVKM in the germline V gene. The V end was cut by 6 bases, the J end by 8 bases, with 13 bases between. The CDR3 has 13 amino acids. The CDR3 region has the DNA TGTGCCAGCAGGGGGCAGCCCAGGGAAAAACTGTTTTTT. Translation: CASRGQPREKLFF. Filled out from reference TRBV28 and TRBJ1-4, the complete variable domain reads DVKVTQSSRYLVKRTGEKVFLECVQDMDHENMFWYRQDPGLGLRLIYFSYDVKMKEKGDIPEGYSVSREKKERFSLILESASTNQTSMYLCASRGQPREKLFFGSGTQLSVL.

The J gene is TRBJ2-1, the V gene TRBV4-1; D gene uncertain. The ends were cut back, 3 bases at V and 4 bases at J, with 16 bases in the middle. This CDR3 has 16 residues. CDR1 MGHRA and CDR2 YSYEKL come from the germline V gene. Here the CDR3 DNA reads TGCGCCAGCAGCCAGAGTCCCTACCCTCTTTACAATGAGCAGTTCTTC. As protein: CASSQSPYPLYNEQFF.

The chain couples TRBV9 to TRBJ2-5; 13 bases are a match to TRBD2. In germline, CDR1 is SGDLS, CDR2 YYNGEE. V was clipped by 10 bases and J by 5 bases; unmatched bases: 11. CDR3 length equals 15 residues. The CDR3 DNA reads TGTGCCTCAGCCTCCGGACTAGCGGGAGTGGAGACCCAGTACTTC. Encoded protein: CASASGLAGVETQYF.

V gene TRBV21-1 combines with J gene TRBJ1-1; the table's D call, TRBD1, has no DNA check behind it. TRBV21-1 is a pseudogene segment. This CDR3 region has 16 residues. CDR3 DNA: TGTGCCAGCAGCTCCCGACAGCCAGCCAAGAACACTGAAGCTTTCTTT. This encodes CASSSRQPAKNTEAFF.

The chain employs TRBV19 and TRBJ1-5, with 7 positions matching TRBD1. V lost 6 bases to trimming and J lost 0 bases; unmatched junction nucleotides: 8. CDR1 is LNHDA and CDR2 is SQIVND in the germline V gene (reference sequence). There are 16 residues in the CDR3. This CDR3 reads CASSPGQLYSNQPQHF. The DNA of the CDR3 is TGTGCCAGTAGCCCGGGACAGCTATATAGCAATCAGCCCCAGCATTTT.

CDR3 residues: CASSLILAGYGETQYF. CDR3 coding DNA: TGTGCCAGCAGCTTAATACTAGCGGGATATGGAGAGACCCAGTACTTC. The chain carries TRBV11-1 and TRBJ2-5; TRBD2 aligns across 10 bases. Germline-derived CDR1 and CDR2 are SGHAT and FQDESV (reference sequence). Trimming at V came to 2 bases and at J to 4 bases, leaving 7 bases not matched to a gene. The CDR3 runs 16 residues.